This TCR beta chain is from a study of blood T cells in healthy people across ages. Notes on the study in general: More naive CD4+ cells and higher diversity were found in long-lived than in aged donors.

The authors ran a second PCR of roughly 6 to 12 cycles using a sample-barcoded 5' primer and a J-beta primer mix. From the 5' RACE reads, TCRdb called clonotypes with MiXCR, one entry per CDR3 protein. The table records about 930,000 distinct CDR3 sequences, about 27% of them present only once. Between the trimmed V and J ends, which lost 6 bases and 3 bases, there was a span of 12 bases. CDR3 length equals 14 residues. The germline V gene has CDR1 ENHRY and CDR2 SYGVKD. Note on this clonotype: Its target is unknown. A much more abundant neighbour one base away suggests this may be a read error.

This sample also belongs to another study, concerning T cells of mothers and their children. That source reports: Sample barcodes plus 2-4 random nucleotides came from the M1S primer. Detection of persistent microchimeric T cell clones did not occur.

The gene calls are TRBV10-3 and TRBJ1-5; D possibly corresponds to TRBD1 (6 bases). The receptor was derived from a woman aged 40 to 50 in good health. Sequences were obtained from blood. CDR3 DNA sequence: TGTGCCATCAGGGACGGACAGATCAATCAGCCCCAGCATTTT. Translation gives CAIRDGQINQPQHF.